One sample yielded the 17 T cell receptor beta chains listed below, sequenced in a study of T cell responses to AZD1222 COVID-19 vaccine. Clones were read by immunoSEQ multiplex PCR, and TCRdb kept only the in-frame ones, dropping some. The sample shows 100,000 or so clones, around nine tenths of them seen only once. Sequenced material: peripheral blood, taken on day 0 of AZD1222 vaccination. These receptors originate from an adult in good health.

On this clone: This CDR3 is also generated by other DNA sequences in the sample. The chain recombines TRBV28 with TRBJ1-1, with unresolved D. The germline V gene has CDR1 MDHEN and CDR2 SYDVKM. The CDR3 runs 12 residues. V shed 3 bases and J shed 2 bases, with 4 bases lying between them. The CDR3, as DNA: TGTGCCAGCAGTTTGTTAAACACTGAAGCTTTCTTT. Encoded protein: CASSLLNTEAFF.

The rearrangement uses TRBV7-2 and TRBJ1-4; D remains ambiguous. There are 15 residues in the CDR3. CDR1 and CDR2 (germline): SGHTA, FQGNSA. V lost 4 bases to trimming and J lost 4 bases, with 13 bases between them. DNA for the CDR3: TGTGCCAGCAGCTACGTCACGGGAATTAATGAAAAACTGTTTTTT. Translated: CASSYVTGINEKLFF.

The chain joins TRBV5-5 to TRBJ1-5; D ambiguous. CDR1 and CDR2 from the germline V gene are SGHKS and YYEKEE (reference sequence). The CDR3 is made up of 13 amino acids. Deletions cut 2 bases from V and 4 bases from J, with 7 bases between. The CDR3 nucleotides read TGTGCCAGCAGCTTACAGTTTAATCAGCCCCAGCATTTT. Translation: CASSLQFNQPQHF.

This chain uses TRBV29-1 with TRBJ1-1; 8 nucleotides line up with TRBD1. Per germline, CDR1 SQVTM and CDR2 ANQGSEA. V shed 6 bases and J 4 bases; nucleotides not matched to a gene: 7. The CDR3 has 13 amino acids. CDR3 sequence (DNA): TGCAGCGTGGGGGGACAGGTGGGCACTGAAGCTTTCTTT. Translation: CSVGGQVGTEAFF.

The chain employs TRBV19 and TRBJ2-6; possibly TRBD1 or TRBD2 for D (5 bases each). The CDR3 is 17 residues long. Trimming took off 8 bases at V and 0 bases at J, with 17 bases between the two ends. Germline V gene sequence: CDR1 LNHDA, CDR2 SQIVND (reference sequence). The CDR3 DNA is TGTGCCAGTCGGGGCAGTCCTCACCGCTCTGGGGCCAACGTCCTGACTTTC. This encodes CASRGSPHRSGANVLTF.

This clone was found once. CDR3 in amino acids: CASAEWGTVNSPLHF. CDR3 DNA: TGTGCCAGCGCAGAATGGGGGACAGTAAATTCACCCCTCCACTTT. The genes are TRBV5-6 and TRBJ1-6; 7 bases match TRBD1. V shed 7 bases and J 7 bases; nucleotides not matched to a gene: 11. The CDR3 totals 15 residues. The germline CDR1 and CDR2 sequences are SGHDT and YYEEEE.

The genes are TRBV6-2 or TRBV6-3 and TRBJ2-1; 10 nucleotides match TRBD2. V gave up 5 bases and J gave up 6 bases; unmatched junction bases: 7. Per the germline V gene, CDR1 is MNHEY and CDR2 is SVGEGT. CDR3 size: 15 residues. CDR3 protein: CASSRGLARLNEQFF. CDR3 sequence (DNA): TGTGCCAGCAGTCGGGGACTAGCGCGTCTCAATGAGCAGTTCTTC.

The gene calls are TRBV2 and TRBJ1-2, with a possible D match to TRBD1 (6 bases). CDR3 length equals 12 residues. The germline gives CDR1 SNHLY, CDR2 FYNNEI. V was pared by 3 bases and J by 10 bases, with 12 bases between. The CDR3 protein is CASSDNRDHYTF. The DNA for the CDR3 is TGTGCCAGCAGTGATAACAGGGACCACTACACCTTC.

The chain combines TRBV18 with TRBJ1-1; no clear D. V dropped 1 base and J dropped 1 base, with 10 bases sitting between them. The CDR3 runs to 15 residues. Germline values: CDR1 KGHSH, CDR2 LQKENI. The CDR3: CASSPRGTANTEAFF. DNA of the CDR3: TGTGCCAGCTCACCACGGGGAACAGCGAACACTGAAGCTTTCTTT.

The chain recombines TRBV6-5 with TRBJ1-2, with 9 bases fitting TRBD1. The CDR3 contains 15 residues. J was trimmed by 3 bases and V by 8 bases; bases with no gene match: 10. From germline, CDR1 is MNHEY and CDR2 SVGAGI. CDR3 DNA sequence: TGTGCCAGCGCCTACCGGGACAGGGTTCACTATGGCTACACCTTC. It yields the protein CASAYRDRVHYGYTF.

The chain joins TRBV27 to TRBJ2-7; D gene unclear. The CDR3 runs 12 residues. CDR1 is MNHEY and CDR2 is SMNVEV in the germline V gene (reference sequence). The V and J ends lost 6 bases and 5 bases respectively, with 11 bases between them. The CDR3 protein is CASRGISHEQYF. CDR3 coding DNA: TGTGCCAGCAGGGGCATCTCTCACGAGCAGTACTTC.

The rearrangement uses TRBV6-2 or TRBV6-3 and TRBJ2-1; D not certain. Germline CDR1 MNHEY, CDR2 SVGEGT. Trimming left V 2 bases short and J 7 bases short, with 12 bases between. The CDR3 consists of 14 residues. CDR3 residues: CASSYGSMGNEQFF. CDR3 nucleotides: TGTGCCAGCAGTTACGGCTCTATGGGGAATGAGCAGTTCTTC.

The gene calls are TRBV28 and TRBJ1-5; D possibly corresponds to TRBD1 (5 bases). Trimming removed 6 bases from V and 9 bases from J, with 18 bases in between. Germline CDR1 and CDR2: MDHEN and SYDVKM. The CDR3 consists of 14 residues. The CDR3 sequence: CASRLGSTVLPQHF. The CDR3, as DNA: TGTGCCAGCAGGCTGGGGTCGACAGTGCTGCCCCAGCATTTT. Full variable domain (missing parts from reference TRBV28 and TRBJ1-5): DVKVTQSSRYLVKRTGEKVFLECVQDMDHENMFWYRQDPGLGLRLIYFSYDVKMKEKGDIPEGYSVSREKKERFSLILESASTNQTSMYLCASRLGSTVLPQHFGDGTRLSIL.

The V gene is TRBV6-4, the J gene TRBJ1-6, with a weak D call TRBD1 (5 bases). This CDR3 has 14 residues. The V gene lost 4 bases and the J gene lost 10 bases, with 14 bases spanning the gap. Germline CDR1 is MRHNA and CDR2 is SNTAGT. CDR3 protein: CASSARVWDSPLHF. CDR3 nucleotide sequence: TGTGCCAGCAGTGCGAGGGTCTGGGACTCACCCCTCCACTTT.

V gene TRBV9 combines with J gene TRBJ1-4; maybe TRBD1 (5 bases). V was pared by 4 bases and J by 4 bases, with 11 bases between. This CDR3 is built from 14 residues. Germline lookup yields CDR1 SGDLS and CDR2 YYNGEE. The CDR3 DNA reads TGTGCCAGCAGCTGGGGAGGGGATAATGAAAAACTGTTTTTT. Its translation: CASSWGGDNEKLFF.

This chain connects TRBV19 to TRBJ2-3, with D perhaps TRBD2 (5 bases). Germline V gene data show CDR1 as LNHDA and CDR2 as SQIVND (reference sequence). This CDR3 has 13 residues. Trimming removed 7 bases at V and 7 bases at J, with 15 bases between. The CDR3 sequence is CASKRIGTNTQYF. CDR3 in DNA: TGTGCCAGTAAGCGGATCGGCACGAATACGCAGTATTTT. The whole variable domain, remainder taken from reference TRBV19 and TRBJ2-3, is DGGITQSPKYLFRKEGQNVTLSCEQNLNHDAMYWYRQDPGQGLRLIYYSQIVNDFQKGDIAEGYSVSREKKESFPLTVTSAQKNPTAFYLCASKRIGTNTQYFGPGTRLTVL.

CDR3 sequence reads: CATSLAGDDTQYF. The CDR3 coding sequence is TGTGCCACCAGCCTAGCGGGGGATGATACGCAGTATTTT. This chain joins TRBV24-1 and TRBJ2-3; 10 bases are a match to TRBD2. CDR1 is KGHDR and CDR2 is SFDVKD in the germline V gene. J gave up 6 bases and V 7 bases, and 3 bases lay outside the gene matches. This CDR3 is 13 amino acids long.